The clone carrying this T cell receptor (beta chain) is termed medium-sized. There are 12 residues in the CDR3. V was trimmed by 6 bases and J by 7 bases, leaving 10 bases between them. Germline V gene lookup returns CDR1 DFQATT and CDR2 SNEGSKA (reference sequence). This record comes from a study of immune heterogeneity within non-small cell lung tumors. Looking at the study overall: The tumors comprised several squamous cell carcinomas, around 11 non-squamous carcinomas and 1 not otherwise specified.

Template material for each sample was about 560 ng of bulk tumor genomic DNA. While surgery was under way, several biopsies spaced far apart were taken per primary tumor. Curative surgery was undertaken by patients, who had untreated, newly diagnosed non-small cell lung cancer. For the TCR beta CDR3, multiplex PCR with 32 V and 13 J primers performed the amplification. MiXCR, applied by TCRdb to the multiplex PCR reads, yields one record per CDR3 protein. This table has under 13,000 distinct CDR3 sequences, approximately 20% appearing once. The chain is built from TRBV20-1 and TRBJ1-6; D gene ambiguous. The specimen was lung tumor tissue. This TCR was recovered from a man in his 60s with non-small cell lung cancer. CDR3 in amino acids: CSATDGNSPLHF. The DNA for the CDR3 is TGCAGTGCCACAGACGGAAATTCACCCCTCCACTTT.